These 27 T cell receptor beta chains originate from one sample sequenced in a study of metastatic and nonmetastatic thyroid tumors. TCRdb re-called the PCR reads through MiXCR. The sample shows tens of thousands of clones, 20% of them seen only once. Every patient underwent thyroid surgery untreated. The source material was blood. The receptors derive from a female donor with papillary thyroid cancer or a benign thyroid nodule (not recorded which). Some clones in this sample may be carry-over from other donors' samples.

This clone was counted only a few times. This clone may be a read error of a much larger clone one base away. This sample also contains other DNA sequences that code for the same CDR3. The CDR3 nucleotides are TGCGCCAGTAGCCCGCGGGCCGCGGGCACCGGGGAGCTGTTTTTT. Translated: CASSPRAAGTGELFF. The chain carries TRBV5-1 and TRBJ2-2, with a possible D match to TRBD2 (5 bases). Trimming pared 8 bases from V and 4 bases from J, leaving 18 bases between. The CDR3 covers 15 residues. Germline CDR1 and CDR2: SGHRS and YFSETQ.

This clone was counted ten times or more. The chain uses TRBV11-2 and TRBJ1-3, with D maybe TRBD1 (5 bases). Germline V gene sequence: CDR1 SGHAT, CDR2 FQNNGV. The CDR3 length is 13 residues. V gave up 1 base and J gave up 10 bases, with 11 bases separating them. CDR3 in DNA: TGTGCCAGCAGCTTAGGGGACGGGAGGACCATATATTTT. It specifies CASSLGDGRTIYF.

This chain links TRBV20-1 with TRBJ1-2; D is perhaps TRBD1 (5 bases). V was trimmed by 2 bases and J by 6 bases, leaving 19 bases between them. Germline V gene sequence: CDR1 DFQATT, CDR2 SNEGSKA (reference sequence). This CDR3 spans 15 amino acids. The CDR3 reads CSARLTPGHSDGYTF. CDR3 DNA: TGCAGTGCTAGATTGACCCCGGGGCACAGTGATGGCTACACCTTC.

This clone was observed many times. J is TRBJ1-5 and V is TRBV15, with 7 bases fitting TRBD1. V was pared by 0 bases and J by 2 bases, with 4 bases of the junction left unmatched. CDR3 size: 16 residues. Germline CDR1 LNHNV, CDR2 YYDKDF (reference sequence). CDR3 protein: CATSRDRGTGNQPQHF. CDR3 bases: TGTGCCACCAGCAGAGATAGAGGGACAGGCAATCAGCCCCAGCATTTT.

A remark on this clone: A much larger clone differs by one base, so this may be a read error. V usage is TRBV20-1 and J usage is TRBJ2-3; D unresolved. The CDR3 runs to 11 residues. Germline-derived CDR1 and CDR2 are DFQATT and SNEGSKA (reference sequence). This CDR3 is CSAISTYTQYF. The CDR3 region has the DNA TGCAGTGCAATTAGCACATATACGCAGTATTTT.

This clone has ten or more counts. The junction does not match germline at one end; this may be a read error. The sample carries other DNA sequences with the same CDR3. This chain connects TRBV2 to TRBJ1-4; D might be TRBD1 (5 bases). In germline, CDR1 is SNHLY, CDR2 FYNNEI. CDR3 length equals 15 residues. The CDR3 here is CASSEARGINEKLFF. The CDR3 nucleotides read TGTGCCAGCAGTGAAGCTCGGGGGATTAATGAGAAACTGTTTTTT. The variable domain in full, with the rest retrieved from reference TRBV2 and TRBJ1-4, is EPEVTQTPSHQVTQMGQEVILRCVPISNHLYFYWYRQILGQKVEFLVSFYNNEISEKSEIFDDQFSVERPDGSNFTLKIRSTKLEDSAMYFCASSEARGINEKLFFGSGTQLSVL.

This clone turned up a few times. This chain joins TRBV28 and TRBJ2-7; D may be TRBD1 or TRBD2 (5 bases each). V dropped 5 bases and J dropped 2 bases, with 13 bases sitting between them. CDR3 length equals 14 residues. Looked up from germline, CDR1 is MDHEN and CDR2 is SYDVKM. The CDR3 reads CASSRDRGAYEQYF. The CDR3 DNA reads as TGTGCCAGCAGTCGAGACAGAGGGGCCTACGAGCAGTACTTC.

There are a few counts of this clone. The rearrangement uses TRBV6-1 and TRBJ1-2, with D maybe TRBD1 (6 bases). Germline CDR1 MNHNS, CDR2 SASEGT. CDR3 length: 13 residues. V lost 7 bases, J lost 4 bases, and 13 bases lay in between. CDR3 sequence: CASKLNRVYGYTF. In nucleotides, the CDR3 is TGTGCCAGCAAACTAAACAGGGTCTATGGCTACACCTTC.

This clone was counted ten times or more. The chain uses TRBV19 and TRBJ2-5, with 11 bases aligning to TRBD1. Per the germline V gene, CDR1 is LNHDA and CDR2 is SQIVND (reference sequence). J was trimmed by 5 bases and V by 8 bases; bases with no gene match: 10. The CDR3 totals 15 residues. CDR3 sequence reads: CASRTGTGGWETQYF. The CDR3 DNA is TGTGCCAGTCGGACCGGGACAGGGGGTTGGGAGACCCAGTACTTC.

The table lists this clone with a few counts. One end of the junction does not line up with germline, which may come from a read error. The chain recombines TRBV2 with TRBJ2-7, with D possibly matching TRBD1 (5 bases). CDR1 is SNHLY, CDR2 FYNNEI, per germline. CDR3 size: 11 residues. The CDR3 loop reads CASNRFYGQYF. CDR3 nucleotides: TGTGCCAGCAACAGGTTTTACGGGCAGTACTTC.

V gene TRBV20-1 combines with J gene TRBJ2-2; D uncertain. Between the trimmed V and J ends, which lost 1 base and 5 bases, there was a span of 11 bases. The CDR3 contains 14 residues. CDR1 DFQATT and CDR2 SNEGSKA come from the germline V gene (reference sequence). CDR3 in DNA: TGCAGTGCTAGAGGGGTCTTGCGGACCGGGGAGCTGTTTTTT. Translated, it gives CSARGVLRTGELFF.

This clone was seen at least ten times. The V gene is TRBV5-1, the J gene TRBJ1-1, with D possibly TRBD1 on 5 matching bases. Germline CDR1 and CDR2: SGHRS and YFSETQ. The CDR3 length is 16 residues. Trimming removed 0 bases at V and 1 base at J, with 13 bases between. CDR3 in DNA: TGCGCCAGCAGCTTGGTGGGCAGGGTAGGGAACACTGAAGCTTTCTTT. This codes for CASSLVGRVGNTEAFF.

In this sample, this clone turned up a few times. CDR3 in amino acids: CASITTESSTDTQYF. The DNA of the CDR3 is TGTGCCAGCATTACGACAGAAAGTAGCACAGATACGCAGTATTTT. This chain joins TRBV5-5 and TRBJ2-3, with D tentatively TRBD1 (5 bases). CDR1 SGHKS and CDR2 YYEKEE come from the germline V gene (reference sequence). V was clipped by 6 bases and J by 0 bases, with 14 bases between them. The CDR3 loop spans 15 amino acids.

This clone has ten or more counts. The chain is built from TRBV30 and TRBJ2-2, with D uncertain. The CDR3 length is 15 residues. V lost 0 bases, J lost 0 bases, and 8 bases lay in between. Germline values: CDR1 GTSNPN, CDR2 SVGIG (reference sequence). CDR3 in DNA: TGTGCCTGGAGTGTTAGTGGGGCGAACACCGGGGAGCTGTTTTTT. This codes for CAWSVSGANTGELFF.

The rearrangement links TRBV12-5 to TRBJ1-5; D is undetermined. V lost 1 base and J lost 4, with 5 bases in between. Germline CDR1 reads LGHNT; CDR2 reads FRNRAP. The CDR3 is 13 residues long. The DNA for the CDR3 is TGTGCTAGTGGTTTGGAGGTGAATCAGCCCCAGCATTTT. It codes for CASGLEVNQPQHF.

Notes on this clone: A much larger clone lies a single base off, so this may be a read error. J is TRBJ2-2 and V is TRBV5-1; D unclear. Trimming removed 1 base from V and 7 bases from J, with 8 bases in between. The CDR3 spans 13 residues. Germline V CDR1 and CDR2: SGHRS, YFSETQ. CDR3 sequence: CASSLSFIGELFF. Here the CDR3 DNA reads TGCGCCAGCAGCTTGTCTTTCATCGGGGAGCTGTTTTTT.

This clone came up many times. This chain links TRBV27 with TRBJ2-6, with TRBD1 matching 8 bases. This CDR3 region has 15 residues. CDR1 is MNHEY, CDR2 SMNVEV, per germline (reference sequence). Losses at the gene ends were 6 bases for V and 0 bases for J; bases not matched to a gene: 1. For the CDR3, the DNA is TGTGCCAGCAGAACAGGGGGCTCTGGGGCCAACGTCCTGACTTTC. As protein: CASRTGGSGANVLTF.

This clone was recorded many times. The chain combines TRBV12-3 or TRBV12-4 with TRBJ2-3; 7 bases match TRBD1. This CDR3 is 16 amino acids long. Losses at the gene ends were 3 bases for V and 4 bases for J; bases not matched to a gene: 10. The CDR3 is CASSFGTVIRPDTQYF. The CDR3, as DNA: TGTGCCAGCAGTTTCGGGACAGTAATAAGACCAGATACGCAGTATTTT.

This clone was recorded at least ten times. The chain is built from TRBV2 and TRBJ2-5, with 11 bases fitting TRBD2. The CDR3 loop spans 15 amino acids. Germline-derived CDR1 and CDR2 are SNHLY and FYNNEI. Losses at the gene ends were 3 bases for V and 5 bases for J; bases not matched to a gene: 5. This CDR3 is CASSDSGRAWETQYF. In DNA form, the CDR3 reads TGTGCCAGCAGTGATAGCGGGAGGGCCTGGGAGACCCAGTACTTC.

This clone was seen at least ten times. The sample carries other DNA sequences with the same CDR3. The V gene is TRBV27, the J gene TRBJ1-1, with D hard to call. Per germline, CDR1 MNHEY and CDR2 SMNVEV (reference sequence). This CDR3 has 13 residues. V dropped 6 bases and J dropped 3 bases, with 11 bases sitting between them. Here the CDR3 DNA reads TGTGCCAGCAGCCATACCTGGGACACTGAAGCTTTCTTT. It yields the protein CASSHTWDTEAFF.

In its sample, this clone was seen a few times. The junction departs from germline at one end; a sequencing error may be responsible. DNA for the CDR3: TGTGCAAGCAGCGGGGGGGGCCATCCTGAGCAGTTCTTC. Its protein is CASSGGGHPEQFF. This sequence joins TRBV28 and TRBJ2-1; 10 bases are shared with TRBD2. The CDR3 is made up of 13 amino acids. Germline V gene lookup returns CDR1 MDHEN and CDR2 SYDVKM.

The V gene is TRBV7-9, the J gene TRBJ2-7; D is uncertain. CDR1 and CDR2 from the germline V gene are SEHNR and FQNEAQ (reference sequence). This CDR3 region has 13 residues. The V end was cut by 1 base, the J end by 4 bases, with 8 bases between. CDR3 DNA: TGTGCCAGCAGCTTAGATGCGGCGTACGAGCAGTACTTC. Translated, it gives CASSLDAAYEQYF.

In its sample, this clone was seen many times. The gene calls are TRBV28 and TRBJ2-3; D unclear. The CDR3 is 15 amino acids. The germline V and J ends were trimmed by 4 bases and 1 base, with 12 bases remaining between them. Germline values: CDR1 MDHEN, CDR2 SYDVKM. CDR3 loop: CASSSSSPGTDTQYF. The CDR3 bases are TGTGCCAGCAGTTCCTCATCGCCTGGCACAGATACGCAGTATTTT.

This clone occurred many times. This rearrangement joins TRBV11-2 to TRBJ2-3; TRBD2 might be the D (5 bases). The CDR3 extends over 14 amino acids. Germline assignment: CDR1 SGHAT and CDR2 FQNNGV. V dropped 5 bases and J dropped 5 bases, with 14 bases sitting between them. CDR3 sequence reads: CASSPVRVKDTQYF. The CDR3 coding sequence is TGTGCCAGCAGCCCCGTGAGGGTAAAAGATACGCAGTATTTT. The full variable domain, in which reference TRBV11-2 and TRBJ2-3 provide the parts outside the CDR3, is EAGVAQSPRYKIIEKRQSVAFWCNPISGHATLYWYQQILGQGPKLLIQFQNNGVVDDSQLPKDRFSAERLKGVDSTLKIQPAKLEDSAVYLCASSPVRVKDTQYFGPGTRLTVL.

This clone was observed at least ten times. This sequence joins TRBV19 and TRBJ2-2; D is ambiguous. Germline CDR1 and CDR2: LNHDA and SQIVND (reference sequence). The CDR3 totals 12 residues. V dropped 5 bases and J dropped 6 bases, with 7 bases sitting between them. For the CDR3, the DNA is TGTGCCAGTAGTTTCCCCCCCGGGGAGCTGTTTTTT. It is translated as CASSFPPGELFF.

The chain couples TRBV28 to TRBJ1-6, with D hard to call. Trimming stripped 3 bases from V and 8 bases from J, with 14 bases between. This CDR3 is built from 15 residues. Germline V gene data show CDR1 as MDHEN and CDR2 as SYDVKM. Here the CDR3 DNA reads TGTGCCAGCAGTTTTGGGAATCTTGTTGATTCACCCCTCCACTTT. This encodes CASSFGNLVDSPLHF. The whole variable domain, remainder taken from reference TRBV28 and TRBJ1-6, is DVKVTQSSRYLVKRTGEKVFLECVQDMDHENMFWYRQDPGLGLRLIYFSYDVKMKEKGDIPEGYSVSREKKERFSLILESASTNQTSMYLCASSFGNLVDSPLHFGNGTRLTVT.

This clone showed up many times. The V gene is TRBV9, the J gene TRBJ1-3, with TRBD1 as a possible D gene (6 bases). The germline V gene has CDR1 SGDLS and CDR2 YYNGEE. Trimming removed 0 bases at V and 4 bases at J, with 11 bases between. This CDR3 has 15 amino acids. The CDR3, as DNA: TGTGCCAGCAGCGTAGCAGGGGAAAGAGGAAACACCATATATTTT. It encodes CASSVAGERGNTIYF.